This entry features one T cell receptor beta chain sequence. There is no known antigen for this receptor. It has no much larger one-base neighbor in the sample; base qualities were not kept. This record comes from a study of vaccination effects on CD4 cells after COVID-19 (dated by TCRdb to 2022 to 2024). Describing the broader study: Each participant got two doses of an mRNA SARS-CoV-2 vaccine, either BNT162b2 or mRNA-1273. In a couple of convalescent patients, pre-vaccine samples were collected 16 days and one week ahead of the first dose, 142 and 148 days after COVID-19 diagnosis. In both COVID-19 convalescent patients and infection-naive vaccine recipients, the study compared SARS-CoV-2 spike-specific CD4+ TCR repertoires from before mRNA vaccination with those from after it. The full study included around ten COVID-19 convalescent patients and several SARS-CoV-2-naive healthy vaccine recipients. Cultures from other donors in the study were sequenced using the Oncomine TCR Beta short-read assay on an Illumina iSeq 100. Overall results and qualifications from the work: Limitations of the study were the small number of convalescent patients and the absence of early post-infection timepoints. Among convalescent patients, the spike-reactive repertoire after vaccination was made up mainly of new vaccine-induced clones that were largely distinct from the clones induced by infection. Both infection-induced and vaccine-induced clones contracted markedly at late post-vaccination timepoints, which is consistent with waning T cell responses.

The library was produced with the immunoSEQ multiplex PCR assay. DNA from the cultured and isolated CD4+ T cells underwent TCR beta CDR3 sequencing. The study's own analysis went as follows. Non-productive TCR sequences were removed, reads were trimmed to the CDR3 region, and CDR3s of at least 7 amino acids were retained. Antigen-specific clonotypes were identified using the MANAFEST web app by comparison of expansion in peptide wells against reference cultures. Positive clones required FDR<0.05 expansion versus reference and all other wells, odds ratio above 5, and frequency above 0.1% in two replicate wells. A clonotype was called cross-reactive if it was significantly expanded both in SARS-CoV-2 spike wells and in at least one common cold coronavirus spike condition. CDR3 similarity was assessed by Levenshtein distance with the stringdist R package, and unrooted trees were built with ape in R 3.6.1. The clones in this table, taken by TCRdb from immuneACCESS, are in-frame only. Not every clone is retained; where verified, under half of the shortfall comes from an unresolved V gene, and the cause of the rest is unknown. V and J calls and clone size come straight from that table; D and trimming were deduced from the DNA. Within this sample are around 40,000 clones, with roughly 70% of them counted one time only. The top ten constitute more than 30% of the sample.

The germline V gene provides CDR1 MNHEY and CDR2 SVGAGI. The CDR3 spans 12 residues, from the cysteine through the phenylalanine. Only CDR3 DNA remains: 36 bases, in frame from the first base. Trimming takes 8 bases from V and 0 bases from J, and the germline ends sit 6 bases apart. The ViraFEST assay stimulated PBMC with viral peptide pools and then used TCR sequencing to identify antigen-specific CD4+ T cell clonotypes by expansion. After around 10 days of culture, CD4+ T cells were isolated with the EasySep CD4+ T cell isolation kit. PCR-confirmed SARS-CoV-2 infection had occurred in convalescent patients between March and December 2020, before the Alpha, Beta and Delta variants emerged in the United States. Approximately 2 million PBMC per well were cultured in IMDM with around 5% human AB serum, 10 IU/ml IL-2 and gentamicin, plus 10 ug/ml peptides. Half of the culture medium was replaced with fresh IL-2-containing medium on days 3 and 7. Unless otherwise noted, each peptide stimulation condition was cultured in triplicate wells. Using Ficoll-Paque Plus gradient centrifugation, PBMC were separated from whole blood and then either used fresh or cryopreserved at -140C. The QIAamp micro DNA kit was used to extract genomic DNA from the cultured CD4+ T cells.

The chain links TRBV6-5 with TRBJ2-3, with an unclear D gene assignment. The TCR was taken from a human donor who had a prior SARS-CoV-2 infection. This specimen consisted of CD4+ T cells from PBMCs cultured with a peptide pool, obtained before COVID-19 vaccination. At the DNA level, the sequence is TGTGCCAGCGGGCATAGCACAGATACGCAGTATTTT. The encoded protein is CASGHSTDTQYF.